Shown below are 2 T cell receptor beta chains from a single sample sequenced in a study of shared clonotypes between healthy human individuals (dated by TCRdb to 2018 to 2020). For the CD8 naive samples, CD45RO-negative cells were positively selected for CCR7, yielding a CD45RA+CCR7+ population from which TemRA cells were excluded. Library creation used the immunoSEQ multiplex PCR assay. In TCRdb, the immuneACCESS table is reduced to in-frame sequences with V and J assigned. These tables do not hold every clone; where another copy was compared, an unresolved V gene accounts for under half, and the others remain unexplained. Recorded for this sample are about 2.1 million clones; roughly 91% of them occurred a single time. The ten largest clones capture 1.5% to 2% of the sample. The sample taken for sequencing was naive CD8+ T cells from PBMCs. This specimen's cell subset or site label, interpreted: CD45RA+CCR7+. The receptors were gathered from a man between 18 and 35 years old in good health. Some clones in this sample may be carry-over from other donors' samples.

V usage is TRBV4-1 and J usage is TRBJ1-1; unclear D gene. The germline V gene has CDR1 MGHRA and CDR2 YSYEKL. This CDR3 has 14 residues. The V and J ends lost 6 bases and 1 base respectively, with 12 bases between them. CDR3 nucleotides: TGCGCCAGCAGTCCGGTGATGGCGAACACTGAAGCTTTCTTT. This translates into CASSPVMANTEAFF.

This rearrangement joins TRBV28 to TRBJ2-7, with 14 nucleotides matching TRBD2. V gave up 7 bases and J gave up 10 bases; unmatched junction bases: 12. The CDR3 has 15 amino acids. CDR1 MDHEN and CDR2 SYDVKM come from the germline V gene. The CDR3 region has the DNA TGTGCCAGCACCTTCCGGGGACTAGCGGGAGTACACCAGTACTTC. Translating it yields CASTFRGLAGVHQYF.